Listed below are T cell receptor beta chains from one sample, sequenced in a study of T-cell reconstitution after alpha-beta-depleted transplantation in children. TCRdb re-called the PCR reads with MiXCR, one entry per CDR3 protein. Of about 510,000 distinct CDR3 sequences listed, about an eighth were seen once; the top ten hold 14%. Sequenced material: PBMCs, mostly from graft donor cells, taken 180 days after TCRalphabeta/CD19-depleted stem cell transplant. The source is a female patient aged 2-9 years who had a stem cell transplant for aplastic anemia, so the T cells may come from the graft donor. Each CDR3 is given with its conserved first and last residue. D genes are given only for firm matches. Some rows mark clone size as missing; the rest say once, few, many or name a class of expanded clone.

d_call: .
v_call: TRBV20-1
j_call: TRBJ1-4
clone_size: .
cdr3_nt: TGCAGTGCTAGATATCGGGGTGCAACTAATGAAAAACTGTTTTTT
cdr3_aa: CSARYRGATNEKLFF

d_call: .
v_call: TRBV20-1
j_call: TRBJ2-1
clone_size: many
cdr3_nt: TGCAGTGCTAGAGATCTCGGCCGCAATGAGCAGTTCTTC
cdr3_aa: CSARDLGRNEQFF

d_call: .
v_call: TRBV4-3
j_call: TRBJ2-5
clone_size: .
cdr3_nt: TGCGCCAGCAGCCCCACTGGAGGATGGACTAAACAAGAGACCCAGTACTTC
cdr3_aa: CASSPTGGWTKQETQYF

d_call: TRBD1
v_call: TRBV10-3
j_call: TRBJ2-5
clone_size: few
cdr3_nt: TGTGCCATCGGGGAAGGGGGCTGGGAGACCCAGTACTTC
cdr3_aa: CAIGEGGWETQYF

d_call: TRBD1
v_call: TRBV11-2
j_call: TRBJ2-4
clone_size: .
cdr3_nt: TGTGCCAGCAGCTCTCGGACAGGGGAAGGACACATTCAGTACTTC
cdr3_aa: CASSSRTGEGHIQYF

d_call: .
v_call: TRBV28
j_call: TRBJ2-7
clone_size: few
cdr3_nt: TGTGCTACCCACCGCAGGGGCGGGGTCTACGAGCAGTACTTC
cdr3_aa: CATHRRGGVYEQYF

d_call: TRBD1
v_call: TRBV24-1
j_call: TRBJ2-5
clone_size: .
cdr3_nt: TGTGCCACCAGTGATTGGGACAGCAAAGAGACCCAGTACTTC
cdr3_aa: CATSDWDSKETQYF

d_call: TRBD2
v_call: TRBV12-3/TRBV12-4
j_call: TRBJ2-1
clone_size: .
cdr3_nt: TGTGCCAGCACCTCACTAGCGGGAGGGCCCGGTGAGCAGTTCTTC
cdr3_aa: CASTSLAGGPGEQFF

d_call: .
v_call: TRBV12-3/TRBV12-4
j_call: TRBJ1-2
clone_size: .
cdr3_nt: TGTGCCAGCAGTTTAGTTCGGCAGGGGTCCTATGGCTACACCTTC
cdr3_aa: CASSLVRQGSYGYTF

d_call: .
v_call: TRBV28
j_call: TRBJ2-7
clone_size: few
cdr3_nt: TGTGCCAGCAGTTTAGTGGGCGGCGGCAGCTCCTACGAGCAGTACTTC
cdr3_aa: CASSLVGGGSSYEQYF

d_call: TRBD1
v_call: TRBV20-1
j_call: TRBJ2-7
clone_size: few
cdr3_nt: TGCAGTGCTGGCCGCTCCGGGACAGACTCCTACGAGCAGTACTTC
cdr3_aa: CSAGRSGTDSYEQYF

d_call: .
v_call: TRBV21-1
j_call: TRBJ2-1
clone_size: few
cdr3_nt: TGTGCCAGCAGCAAAGATGACCCCAGCTCCTACAATGAGCAGTTCTTC
cdr3_aa: CASSKDDPSSYNEQFF

d_call: .
v_call: TRBV5-6
j_call: TRBJ2-1
clone_size: many
cdr3_nt: TGTGCCAGCAGCTTGTATTACACCGCAGTTAATGAGCAGTTCTTC
cdr3_aa: CASSLYYTAVNEQFF

d_call: TRBD1
v_call: TRBV15
j_call: TRBJ2-7
clone_size: few
cdr3_nt: TGTGCCACCAGCAGAGATCCGGGACAGACCTACGAGCAGTACTTC
cdr3_aa: CATSRDPGQTYEQYF

d_call: .
v_call: TRBV10-3
j_call: TRBJ2-7
clone_size: many
cdr3_nt: TGTGCCATCAGGGAGGGACACCTCTACGAGCAGTACTTC
cdr3_aa: CAIREGHLYEQYF

d_call: .
v_call: TRBV7-2
j_call: TRBJ2-1
clone_size: .
cdr3_nt: TGTGCCAGCAGCTCGGCTTGGGGCAATGAGCAGTTCTTC
cdr3_aa: CASSSAWGNEQFF

d_call: TRBD2
v_call: TRBV4-2
j_call: TRBJ2-7
clone_size: many
cdr3_nt: TGTGCCAGCAGCCCGGGACTAGCGCCCTACGAGCAGTACTTC
cdr3_aa: CASSPGLAPYEQYF

d_call: .
v_call: TRBV6-2/TRBV6-3
j_call: TRBJ2-1
clone_size: few
cdr3_nt: TGTGCCAGCAGACGCCGCCTGGACTCTTACAATGAGCAGTTCTTC
cdr3_aa: CASRRRLDSYNEQFF

d_call: .
v_call: TRBV5-5
j_call: TRBJ1-3
clone_size: few
cdr3_nt: TGTGCCAGCAGCTTGGAGGCGGGGAGATCCTCTGGAAACACCATATATTTT
cdr3_aa: CASSLEAGRSSGNTIYF

d_call: TRBD2
v_call: TRBV20-1
j_call: TRBJ2-1
clone_size: .
cdr3_nt: TGCAGTGCTAGAGATTCCCCAGCGGGGCCTTACAATGAGCAGTTCTTC
cdr3_aa: CSARDSPAGPYNEQFF

d_call: TRBD2
v_call: TRBV7-2
j_call: TRBJ2-5
clone_size: few
cdr3_nt: TGTGCCAGCAGGCGAAGGGCGGGAGTAGAGACCCAGTACTTC
cdr3_aa: CASRRRAGVETQYF

d_call: .
v_call: TRBV29-1
j_call: TRBJ2-7
clone_size: many
cdr3_nt: TGCAGCGTTGATAGCAGGGAGGACGAGCAGTACTTC
cdr3_aa: CSVDSREDEQYF

d_call: TRBD1
v_call: TRBV28
j_call: TRBJ1-1
clone_size: .
cdr3_nt: TGTGCCAGCAGTTACCCGACAGGGTCGAAAGCTTTCTTT
cdr3_aa: CASSYPTGSKAFF

d_call: .
v_call: TRBV30
j_call: TRBJ1-5
clone_size: few
cdr3_nt: TGTGCCTGGAGTCGAGGGACCAGCCAGCCCCAGCATTTT
cdr3_aa: CAWSRGTSQPQHF

d_call: .
v_call: TRBV6-2/TRBV6-3
j_call: TRBJ2-1
clone_size: .
cdr3_nt: TGTGCCAGCAGTTACTCATTTGAGCAGTTCTTC
cdr3_aa: CASSYSFEQFF

d_call: .
v_call: TRBV20-1
j_call: TRBJ2-5
clone_size: few
cdr3_nt: TGCAGTGCCGCTCCCCAGACCCAGTACTTC
cdr3_aa: CSAAPQTQYF

d_call: .
v_call: TRBV28
j_call: TRBJ2-7
clone_size: few
cdr3_nt: TGTGCCAGCAGTTTATTCGGACCATTCGGGCAGGGTGGCTACGAGCAGTACTTC
cdr3_aa: CASSLFGPFGQGGYEQYF

d_call: .
v_call: TRBV28
j_call: TRBJ1-4
clone_size: many
cdr3_nt: TGTGCCAGCAGTTTGGCCGGCCGGGAGGATGAAAAACTGTTTTTT
cdr3_aa: CASSLAGREDEKLFF

d_call: .
v_call: TRBV27
j_call: TRBJ2-5
clone_size: few
cdr3_nt: TGTGCCAGCCGCGGGTTTCCCCCTCAAGAGACCCAGTACTTC
cdr3_aa: CASRGFPPQETQYF

d_call: .
v_call: TRBV12-3/TRBV12-4
j_call: TRBJ1-5
clone_size: .
cdr3_nt: TGTGCCAGCAGTCCGCCAGGACCAAGGGGTAGCAATCAGCCCCAGCATTTT
cdr3_aa: CASSPPGPRGSNQPQHF

d_call: .
v_call: TRBV4-3
j_call: TRBJ2-2
clone_size: few
cdr3_nt: TGCGCCAGCAGCCATTCCCTAGGCGGGGCCACCGGGGAGCTGTTTTTT
cdr3_aa: CASSHSLGGATGELFF

d_call: TRBD2
v_call: TRBV6-2/TRBV6-3
j_call: TRBJ2-1
clone_size: few
cdr3_nt: TGTGCCAGCAGTTACTCGAGAAGCGGGAGGAGGTACAATGAGCAGTTCTTC
cdr3_aa: CASSYSRSGRRYNEQFF

d_call: TRBD1
v_call: TRBV10-3
j_call: TRBJ2-7
clone_size: .
cdr3_nt: TGTGCCAGCCGGACAGGGGAACCCTACGAGCAGTACTTC
cdr3_aa: CASRTGEPYEQYF

d_call: .
v_call: TRBV13
j_call: TRBJ2-5
clone_size: few
cdr3_nt: TGTGCCAGCAGCCCCCCGTCGGGGCTAGCATGGAAGGGGCAAGAGACCCAGTACTTC
cdr3_aa: CASSPPSGLAWKGQETQYF

d_call: .
v_call: TRBV5-1
j_call: TRBJ2-7
clone_size: .
cdr3_nt: TGCGCCAGCAGCTTGGAACCCGGGACCTACGAGCACTACTTC
cdr3_aa: CASSLEPGTYEHYF

d_call: TRBD2
v_call: TRBV14
j_call: TRBJ2-1
clone_size: few
cdr3_nt: TGTGCCAGCAGCCTCCGAAATCTAGCGGATACCTACAATGAGCAGTTCTTC
cdr3_aa: CASSLRNLADTYNEQFF

d_call: TRBD2
v_call: TRBV27
j_call: TRBJ2-3
clone_size: few
cdr3_nt: TGTGCCAGCTCTCAAGGACTAGCTCTAGATACGCAGTATTTT
cdr3_aa: CASSQGLALDTQYF

d_call: .
v_call: TRBV27
j_call: TRBJ2-2
clone_size: .
cdr3_nt: TGTGCCAGCAGTCGGACGGGTGTAACGGCCGGGGAGCTGTTTTTT
cdr3_aa: CASSRTGVTAGELFF

d_call: .
v_call: TRBV28
j_call: TRBJ1-5
clone_size: many
cdr3_nt: TGTGCCAGCAGTACCACAGGCTTCAATCAGCCCCAGCATTTT
cdr3_aa: CASSTTGFNQPQHF

d_call: .
v_call: TRBV4-1
j_call: TRBJ2-3
clone_size: .
cdr3_nt: TGCGCCAGCAGCCAAGATCCAGGGAGGACAGATACGCAGTATTTT
cdr3_aa: CASSQDPGRTDTQYF

d_call: .
v_call: TRBV21-1
j_call: TRBJ2-1
clone_size: .
cdr3_nt: TGTGCCAGCAAATTGCGGCGGGGGTCTTTTTACAATGAGCAGTTCTTC
cdr3_aa: CASKLRRGSFYNEQFF

d_call: TRBD1
v_call: TRBV7-6
j_call: TRBJ1-2
clone_size: .
cdr3_nt: TGTGCCAGCAGCGACTACATAAGACAGGGGCGTGTTAACTATGGCTACACCTTC
cdr3_aa: CASSDYIRQGRVNYGYTF

d_call: TRBD1
v_call: TRBV12-3/TRBV12-4
j_call: TRBJ1-5
clone_size: few
cdr3_nt: TGTGCCAGCAGCCGACAGGGTAATGGCAATCAGCCCCAGCATTTT
cdr3_aa: CASSRQGNGNQPQHF

d_call: TRBD2
v_call: TRBV7-2
j_call: TRBJ2-3
clone_size: many
cdr3_nt: TGTGCCAGCAGCTTAGTGCTAGCGGGAGGAGATACGCAGTATTTT
cdr3_aa: CASSLVLAGGDTQYF

d_call: .
v_call: TRBV6-5
j_call: TRBJ1-1
clone_size: few
cdr3_nt: TGTGCCAGCAGTTACTCGATAACGGCCGAAGCTTTCTTT
cdr3_aa: CASSYSITAEAFF

d_call: .
v_call: TRBV7-9
j_call: TRBJ1-2
clone_size: .
cdr3_nt: TGTGCCAGCAGCTTCCCCAACAACTATGGCTACACCTTC
cdr3_aa: CASSFPNNYGYTF

d_call: .
v_call: TRBV28
j_call: TRBJ2-1
clone_size: .
cdr3_nt: TGTGCCAGCAGCCTACCCGACCGCGAGCAGTTCTTC
cdr3_aa: CASSLPDREQFF

d_call: TRBD1
v_call: TRBV12-3/TRBV12-4
j_call: TRBJ1-2
clone_size: few
cdr3_nt: TGTGCCAGCAGTATACAGGGGAACTATGGCTACACCTTC
cdr3_aa: CASSIQGNYGYTF

d_call: .
v_call: TRBV25-1
j_call: TRBJ1-6
clone_size: .
cdr3_nt: TGTGCCAGCAGTGAATTAACAGCTTTTGGTTCACCCCTCCACTTT
cdr3_aa: CASSELTAFGSPLHF

d_call: .
v_call: TRBV7-2
j_call: TRBJ2-3
clone_size: .
cdr3_nt: TGTGCCAGCAGCTCCCCGGCCGACTCGCGCGAATGTACAATCTGCACAGATACGCAGTATTTT
cdr3_aa: CASSSPADSRECTICTDTQYF

d_call: .
v_call: TRBV7-2
j_call: TRBJ2-7
clone_size: many
cdr3_nt: TGTGCCAGCAGCTTAGATGGGACGGTACCCTACGAGCAGTACTTC
cdr3_aa: CASSLDGTVPYEQYF

d_call: TRBD2
v_call: TRBV27
j_call: TRBJ2-7
clone_size: .
cdr3_nt: TGTGCCAGCAGTTTAAGTGGCGGGAGGACCTACGAGCAGTACTTC
cdr3_aa: CASSLSGGRTYEQYF

d_call: .
v_call: TRBV20-1
j_call: TRBJ1-1
clone_size: .
cdr3_nt: TGCAGTGCTCGTCCTTCGGGCCGACAGAACACTGAAGCTTTCTTT
cdr3_aa: CSARPSGRQNTEAFF

d_call: .
v_call: TRBV7-2
j_call: TRBJ2-7
clone_size: few
cdr3_nt: TGTGCCAGCAGCTTCGTTCGGCGGGACTTCTACGAGCAGTACTTC
cdr3_aa: CASSFVRRDFYEQYF

d_call: TRBD1
v_call: TRBV9
j_call: TRBJ2-7
clone_size: .
cdr3_nt: TGTGCCAGCAGCGTAGATGGGACAGTCACGGACGAGCAGTACTTC
cdr3_aa: CASSVDGTVTDEQYF

d_call: TRBD1
v_call: TRBV7-2
j_call: TRBJ1-2
clone_size: .
cdr3_nt: TGTGCCAGCAGCTCCCGGACAGGACTGAGTAATTCTCCAATCTATGGCTACACCTTC
cdr3_aa: CASSSRTGLSNSPIYGYTF

d_call: .
v_call: TRBV6-2/TRBV6-3
j_call: TRBJ2-6
clone_size: few
cdr3_nt: TGTGCCAGCAGTTACACAGGGAAGGACTTTGGGGCCAACGTCCTGACTTTC
cdr3_aa: CASSYTGKDFGANVLTF

d_call: .
v_call: TRBV7-2
j_call: TRBJ2-7
clone_size: few
cdr3_nt: TGTGCCAGCACCGTAAGACGGAGGGACTCCTACGAGCAGTACTTC
cdr3_aa: CASTVRRRDSYEQYF

d_call: TRBD1
v_call: TRBV12-3/TRBV12-4
j_call: TRBJ1-1
clone_size: many
cdr3_nt: TGTGCCAGCAGTTTTGGGACAGGGGGCACTGAAGCTTTCTTT
cdr3_aa: CASSFGTGGTEAFF

d_call: .
v_call: TRBV12-3/TRBV12-4
j_call: TRBJ2-3
clone_size: .
cdr3_nt: TGTGCCAGCAGTTGGGACGGCAGCTTATATCTCACAGATACGCAGTATTTT
cdr3_aa: CASSWDGSLYLTDTQYF